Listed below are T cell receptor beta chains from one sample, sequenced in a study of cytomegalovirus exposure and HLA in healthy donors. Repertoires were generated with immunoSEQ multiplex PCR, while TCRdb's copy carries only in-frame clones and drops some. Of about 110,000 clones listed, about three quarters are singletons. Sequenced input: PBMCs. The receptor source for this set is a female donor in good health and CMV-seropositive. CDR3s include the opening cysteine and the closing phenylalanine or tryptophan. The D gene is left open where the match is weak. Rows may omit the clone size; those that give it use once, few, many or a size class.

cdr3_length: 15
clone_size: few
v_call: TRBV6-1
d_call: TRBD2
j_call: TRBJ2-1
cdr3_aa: CASSPSGGQNNEQFF
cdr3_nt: TGTGCCAGCAGCCCTAGCGGGGGCCAAAACAATGAGCAGTTCTTC

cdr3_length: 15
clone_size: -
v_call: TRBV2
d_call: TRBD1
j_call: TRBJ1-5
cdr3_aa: CASRIDRASNQPQHF
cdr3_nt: TGTGCCAGCAGAATCGACAGGGCGTCCAATCAGCCCCAGCATTTT

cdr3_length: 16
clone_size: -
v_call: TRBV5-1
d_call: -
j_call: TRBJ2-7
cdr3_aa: CASSALLTDRKDEQYF
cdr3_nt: TGCGCCAGCAGCGCCCTACTGACAGACCGTAAGGACGAGCAGTACTTC

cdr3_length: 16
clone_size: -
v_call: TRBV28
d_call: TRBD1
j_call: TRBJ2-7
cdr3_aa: CATRADRVDFAYEQYF
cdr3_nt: TGTGCCACCCGTGCGGACAGGGTCGATTTTGCCTACGAGCAGTACTTC

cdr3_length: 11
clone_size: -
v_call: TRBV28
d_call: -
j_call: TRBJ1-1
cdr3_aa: CASSSTREAFF
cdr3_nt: TGTGCCAGCAGTAGTACACGCGAAGCTTTCTTT

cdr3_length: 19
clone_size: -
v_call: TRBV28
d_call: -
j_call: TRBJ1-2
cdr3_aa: CASRSSTLGGGGALYGYTF
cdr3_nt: TGTGCCAGCAGATCCAGTACCTTGGGGGGAGGAGGCGCCCTATATGGCTACACCTTC

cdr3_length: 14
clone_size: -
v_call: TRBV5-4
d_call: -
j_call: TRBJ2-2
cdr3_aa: CASSSQGLTGELFF
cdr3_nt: TGTGCCAGCTCGTCTCAGGGACTGACCGGGGAGCTGTTTTTT

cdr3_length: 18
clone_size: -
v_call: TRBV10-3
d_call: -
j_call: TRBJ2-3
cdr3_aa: CAISNHNGRSVRTDTQYF
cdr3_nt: TGTGCCATCAGTAACCATAATGGGAGGTCCGTTCGTACAGATACGCAGTATTTT

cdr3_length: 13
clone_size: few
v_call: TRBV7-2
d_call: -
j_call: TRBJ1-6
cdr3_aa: CASSSGQSSPLHF
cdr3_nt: TGTGCCAGCAGCTCTGGGCAGTCTTCACCCCTCCACTTT

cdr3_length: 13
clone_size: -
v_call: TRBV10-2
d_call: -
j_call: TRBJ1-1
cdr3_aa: CASTDIGKPEAFF
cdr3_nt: TGCGCCAGCACTGATATCGGGAAGCCTGAAGCTTTCTTT

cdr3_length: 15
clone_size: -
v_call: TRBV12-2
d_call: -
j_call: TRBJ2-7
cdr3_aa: CASRFIQGARYEQYF
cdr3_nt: TGTGCAAGTCGCTTCATACAGGGGGCGCGTTACGAGCAGTACTTC

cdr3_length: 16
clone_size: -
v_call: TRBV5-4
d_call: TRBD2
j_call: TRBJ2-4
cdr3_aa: CASSSGGGLAKNIQYF
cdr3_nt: TGTGCCAGCAGCTCGGGAGGGGGGCTAGCCAAAAACATTCAGTACTTC

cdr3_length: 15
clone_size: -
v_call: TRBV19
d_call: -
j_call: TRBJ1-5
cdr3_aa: CASRVSGEGSQPQHF
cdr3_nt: TGTGCCAGTAGAGTATCGGGTGAGGGAAGTCAGCCCCAGCATTTT

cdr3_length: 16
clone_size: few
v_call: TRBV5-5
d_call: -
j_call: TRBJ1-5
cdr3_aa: CASSLAPGRYNQPQHF
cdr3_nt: TGTGCCAGCAGCTTGGCCCCAGGGAGGTACAATCAGCCCCAGCATTTT

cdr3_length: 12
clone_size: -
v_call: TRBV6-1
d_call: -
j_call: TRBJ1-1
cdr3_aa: CASKVTFEGAFF
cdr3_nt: TGTGCCAGCAAAGTTACGTTTGAGGGAGCTTTCTTT

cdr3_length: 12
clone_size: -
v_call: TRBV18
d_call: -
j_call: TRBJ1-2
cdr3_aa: CASSPNFAGYTF
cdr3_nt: TGTGCCAGCTCACCTAACTTTGCTGGCTACACCTTC

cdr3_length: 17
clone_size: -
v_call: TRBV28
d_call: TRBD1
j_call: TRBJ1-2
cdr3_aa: CASSDPDNRGQYYGYTF
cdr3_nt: TGTGCCAGCAGTGATCCGGACAACAGGGGGCAGTACTATGGCTACACCTTC

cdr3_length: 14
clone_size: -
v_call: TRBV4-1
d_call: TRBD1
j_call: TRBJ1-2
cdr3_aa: CASSQATGIYGYTF
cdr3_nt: TGCGCCAGCAGCCAGGCGACAGGGATCTATGGCTACACCTTC

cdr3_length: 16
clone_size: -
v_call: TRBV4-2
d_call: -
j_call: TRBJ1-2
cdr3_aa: CASSQDRVGSYYGYTF
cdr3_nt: TGTGCCAGCAGCCAAGATCGGGTAGGCTCCTACTATGGCTACACCTTC

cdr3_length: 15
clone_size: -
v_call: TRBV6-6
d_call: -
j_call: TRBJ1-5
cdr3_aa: CASRGSKGDNQPQHF
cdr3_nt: TGTGCCAGCAGGGGGAGTAAGGGGGACAATCAGCCCCAGCATTTT

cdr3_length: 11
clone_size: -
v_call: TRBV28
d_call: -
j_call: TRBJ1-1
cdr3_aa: CASEGGAEAFF
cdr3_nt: TGTGCCAGCGAGGGGGGGGCTGAAGCTTTCTTT

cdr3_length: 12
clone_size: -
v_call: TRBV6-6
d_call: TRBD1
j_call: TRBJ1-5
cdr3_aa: CASNRGDQPQHF
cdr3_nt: TGTGCCAGCAACAGGGGTGATCAGCCCCAGCATTTT

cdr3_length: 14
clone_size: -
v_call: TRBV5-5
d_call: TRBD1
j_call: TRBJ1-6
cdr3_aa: CASSRDRGNSPLHF
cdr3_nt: TGTGCCAGCAGCCGGGACAGAGGGAATTCACCCCTCCACTTT

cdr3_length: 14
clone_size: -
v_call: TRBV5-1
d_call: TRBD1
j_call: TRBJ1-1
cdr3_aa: CASSYGTVGAEAFF
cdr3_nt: TGCGCCAGCAGCTACGGGACAGTGGGAGCTGAAGCTTTCTTT

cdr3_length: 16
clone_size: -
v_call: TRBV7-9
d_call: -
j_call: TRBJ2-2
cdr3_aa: CASSPRQDRNTGELFF
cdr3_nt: TGTGCCAGCAGCCCCCGACAGGACAGGAACACCGGGGAGCTGTTTTTT

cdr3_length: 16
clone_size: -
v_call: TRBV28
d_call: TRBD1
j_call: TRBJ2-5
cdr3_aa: CASSLAPTGVRETQYF
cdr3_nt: TGTGCCAGCAGCTTAGCCCCGACAGGGGTCCGCGAGACCCAGTACTTC

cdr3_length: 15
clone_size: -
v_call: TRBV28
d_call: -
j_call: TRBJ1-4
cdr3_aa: CASSIPQGNNEKLFF
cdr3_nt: TGTGCCAGCAGCATCCCGCAGGGGAATAATGAAAAACTGTTTTTT

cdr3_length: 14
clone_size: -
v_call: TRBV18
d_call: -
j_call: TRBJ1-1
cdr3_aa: CASSPGTKNTEAFF
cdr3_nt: TGTGCCAGCTCGCCCGGGACAAAGAACACTGAAGCTTTCTTT

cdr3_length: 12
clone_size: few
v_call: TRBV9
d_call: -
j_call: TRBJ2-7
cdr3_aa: CASSAGEGGKYF
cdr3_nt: TGTGCCAGCAGCGCTGGGGAGGGGGGAAAGTACTTC

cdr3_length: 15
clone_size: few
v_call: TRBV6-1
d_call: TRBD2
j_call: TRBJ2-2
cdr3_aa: CASSEAGGPTGELFF
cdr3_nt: TGTGCCAGCAGCGAAGCGGGGGGGCCAACCGGGGAGCTGTTTTTT

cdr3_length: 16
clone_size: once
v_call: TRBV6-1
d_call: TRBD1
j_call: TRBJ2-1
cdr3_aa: CASSVDGQGRSNEQFF
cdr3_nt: TGTGCCAGCAGTGTAGATGGACAGGGAAGGAGTAATGAGCAGTTCTTC

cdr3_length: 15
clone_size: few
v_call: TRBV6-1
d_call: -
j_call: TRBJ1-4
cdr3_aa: CASRRLATGSEKLFF
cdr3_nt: TGTGCCAGCAGACGGCTTGCTACAGGGAGTGAAAAACTGTTTTTT

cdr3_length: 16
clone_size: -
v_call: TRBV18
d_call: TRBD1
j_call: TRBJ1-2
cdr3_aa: CASSQDRGRVNYGYTF
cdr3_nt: TGTGCCAGCTCTCAAGACAGGGGTCGGGTAAACTATGGCTACACCTTC

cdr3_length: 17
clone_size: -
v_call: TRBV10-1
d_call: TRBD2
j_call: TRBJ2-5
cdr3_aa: CASSLTVSGGYQETQYF
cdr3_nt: TGCGCCAGCAGTCTAACGGTGAGCGGGGGTTACCAAGAGACCCAGTACTTC

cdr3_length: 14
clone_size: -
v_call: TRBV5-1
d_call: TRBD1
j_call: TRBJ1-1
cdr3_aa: CASSLETGVAEAFF
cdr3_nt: TGCGCCAGCAGCTTAGAGACAGGGGTGGCTGAAGCTTTCTTT

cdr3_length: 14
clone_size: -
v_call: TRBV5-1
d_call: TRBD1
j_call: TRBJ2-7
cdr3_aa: CASSPDRDLHEQYF
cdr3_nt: TGCGCCAGCAGCCCGGACAGGGATCTCCACGAGCAGTACTTC

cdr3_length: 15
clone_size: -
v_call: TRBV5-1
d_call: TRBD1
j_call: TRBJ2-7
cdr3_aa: CASSLAGTGIYEQYF
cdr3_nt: TGCGCCAGCAGCTTGGCGGGGACAGGGATATACGAGCAGTACTTC